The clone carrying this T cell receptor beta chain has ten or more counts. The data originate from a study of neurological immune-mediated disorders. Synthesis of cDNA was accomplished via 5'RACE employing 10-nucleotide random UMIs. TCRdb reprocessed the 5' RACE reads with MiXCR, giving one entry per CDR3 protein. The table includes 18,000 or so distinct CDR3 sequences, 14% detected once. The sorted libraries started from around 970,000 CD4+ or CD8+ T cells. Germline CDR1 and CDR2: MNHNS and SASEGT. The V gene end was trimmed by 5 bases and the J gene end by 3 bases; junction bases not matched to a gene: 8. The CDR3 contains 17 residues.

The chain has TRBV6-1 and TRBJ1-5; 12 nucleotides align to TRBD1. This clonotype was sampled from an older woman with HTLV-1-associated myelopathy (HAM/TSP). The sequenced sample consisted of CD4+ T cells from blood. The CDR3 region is CASSRDRGRFYNQPQHF. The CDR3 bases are TGTGCCAGCAGTCGGGACAGGGGGCGATTTTACAATCAGCCCCAGCATTTT.